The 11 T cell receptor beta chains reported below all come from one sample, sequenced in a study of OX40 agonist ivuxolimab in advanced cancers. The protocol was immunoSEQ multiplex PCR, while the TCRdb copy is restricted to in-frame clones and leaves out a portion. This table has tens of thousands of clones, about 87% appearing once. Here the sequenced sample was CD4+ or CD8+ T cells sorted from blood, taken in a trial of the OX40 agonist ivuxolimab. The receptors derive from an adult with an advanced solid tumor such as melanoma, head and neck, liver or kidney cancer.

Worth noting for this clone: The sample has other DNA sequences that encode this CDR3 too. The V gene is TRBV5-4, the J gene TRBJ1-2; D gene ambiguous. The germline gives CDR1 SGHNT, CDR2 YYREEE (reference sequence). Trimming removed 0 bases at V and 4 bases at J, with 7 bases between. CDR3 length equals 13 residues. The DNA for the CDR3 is TGTGCCAGCAGCTTGGATCGGGCCTATGGCTACACCTTC. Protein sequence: CASSLDRAYGYTF.

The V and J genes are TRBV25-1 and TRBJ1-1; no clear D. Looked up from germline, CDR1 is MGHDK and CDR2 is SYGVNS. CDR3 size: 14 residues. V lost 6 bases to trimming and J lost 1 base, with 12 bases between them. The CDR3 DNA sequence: TGTGCCAGCAGAGACCTCGGAGCGAACACTGAAGCTTTCTTT. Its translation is CASRDLGANTEAFF.

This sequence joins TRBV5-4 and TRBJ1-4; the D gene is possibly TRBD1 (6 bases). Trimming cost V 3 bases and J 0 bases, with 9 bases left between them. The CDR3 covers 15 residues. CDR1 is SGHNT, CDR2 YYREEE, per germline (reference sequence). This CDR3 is CASSSTGPTNEKLFF. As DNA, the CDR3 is TGTGCCAGCAGCTCCACAGGGCCAACTAATGAAAAACTGTTTTTT.

CDR3 in amino acids: CASKRTGGHEQYF. In nucleotides, the CDR3 is TGTGCCAGCAAGAGGACAGGGGGCCACGAGCAGTACTTC. The chain is built from TRBV11-3 and TRBJ2-7; 11 nucleotides agree with TRBD1. The CDR3 consists of 13 residues. Losses at the gene ends were 7 bases for V and 5 bases for J; bases not matched to a gene: 4. Germline V gene data show CDR1 as SGHNT and CDR2 as YENEEA.

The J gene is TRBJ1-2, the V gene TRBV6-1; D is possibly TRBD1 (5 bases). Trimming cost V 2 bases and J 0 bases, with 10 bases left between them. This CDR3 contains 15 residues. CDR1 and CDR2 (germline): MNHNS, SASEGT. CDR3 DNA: TGTGCCAGCAGTGAACCCGCGGGGGCTAACTATGGCTACACCTTC. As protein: CASSEPAGANYGYTF.

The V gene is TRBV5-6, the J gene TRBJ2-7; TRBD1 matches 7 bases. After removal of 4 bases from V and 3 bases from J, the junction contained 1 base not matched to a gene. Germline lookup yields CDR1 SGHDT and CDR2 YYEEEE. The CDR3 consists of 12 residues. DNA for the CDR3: TGTGCCAGCAGCCGACAGGGCTACGAGCAGTACTTC. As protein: CASSRQGYEQYF.

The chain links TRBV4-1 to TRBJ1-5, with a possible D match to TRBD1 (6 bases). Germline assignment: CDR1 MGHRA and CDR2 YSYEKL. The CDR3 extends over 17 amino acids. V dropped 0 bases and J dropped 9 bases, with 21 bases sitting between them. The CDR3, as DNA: TGCGCCAGCAGCCAAGAGGGGGGGGGCCGCCCCAATGGGCCCCAGCATTTT. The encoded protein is CASSQEGGGRPNGPQHF.

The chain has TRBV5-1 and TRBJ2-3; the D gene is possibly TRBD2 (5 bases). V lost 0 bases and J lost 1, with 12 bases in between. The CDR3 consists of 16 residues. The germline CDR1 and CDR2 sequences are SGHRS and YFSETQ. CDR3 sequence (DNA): TGCGCCAGCAGCTTGGGTGGGTTGAGGGGCACAGATACGCAGTATTTT. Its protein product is CASSLGGLRGTDTQYF.

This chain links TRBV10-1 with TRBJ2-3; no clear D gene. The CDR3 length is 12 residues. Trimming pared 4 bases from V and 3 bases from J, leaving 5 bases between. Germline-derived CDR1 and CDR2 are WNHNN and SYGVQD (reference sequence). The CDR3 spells CASSGETDTQYF. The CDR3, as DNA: TGCGCCAGCAGTGGGGAAACAGATACGCAGTATTTT.

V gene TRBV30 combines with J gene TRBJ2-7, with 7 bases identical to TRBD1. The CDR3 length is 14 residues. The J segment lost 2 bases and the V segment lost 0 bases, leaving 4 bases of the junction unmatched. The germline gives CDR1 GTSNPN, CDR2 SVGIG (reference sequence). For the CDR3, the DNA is TGTGCCTGGAGTGTAGGGGGCGGACCCTACGAGCAGTACTTC. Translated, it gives CAWSVGGGPYEQYF.

CDR3 protein: CASSQTTVGETQYF. DNA for the CDR3: TGTGCCAGCAGCCAAACGACAGTCGGAGAGACCCAGTACTTC. This chain links TRBV7-2 with TRBJ2-5; TRBD1 is a possible D gene (5 bases). CDR3 length equals 14 residues. Germline-derived CDR1 and CDR2 are SGHTA and FQGNSA. The V end was cut by 5 bases, the J end by 4 bases, with 14 bases between.